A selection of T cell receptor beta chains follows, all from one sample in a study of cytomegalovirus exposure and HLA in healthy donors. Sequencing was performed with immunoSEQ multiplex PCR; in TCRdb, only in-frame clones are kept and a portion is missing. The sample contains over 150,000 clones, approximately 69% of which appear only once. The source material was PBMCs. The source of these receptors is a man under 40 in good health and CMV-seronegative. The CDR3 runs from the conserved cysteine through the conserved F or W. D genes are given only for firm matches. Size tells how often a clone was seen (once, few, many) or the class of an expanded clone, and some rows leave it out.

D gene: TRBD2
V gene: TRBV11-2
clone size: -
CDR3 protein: CASSVSLRLAGGTGELFF

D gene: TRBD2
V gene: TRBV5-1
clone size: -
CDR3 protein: CASSVTSAPSYEQYF

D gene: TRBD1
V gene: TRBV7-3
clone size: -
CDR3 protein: CASSLRGDRGLAEAFF

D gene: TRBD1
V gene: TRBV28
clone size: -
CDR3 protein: CASSLGDRVEKLFF

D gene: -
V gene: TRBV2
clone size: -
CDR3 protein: CASRGSGTEAFF

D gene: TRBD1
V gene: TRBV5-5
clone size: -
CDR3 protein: CASRRTGARDTQYF

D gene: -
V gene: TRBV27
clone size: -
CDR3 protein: CASSFRVNTGELFF

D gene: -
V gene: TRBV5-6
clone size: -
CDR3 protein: CASSFGVRNIQYF

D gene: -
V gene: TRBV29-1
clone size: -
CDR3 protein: CSVERPGKETQYF

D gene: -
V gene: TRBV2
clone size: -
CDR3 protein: CASSQNSPLNF

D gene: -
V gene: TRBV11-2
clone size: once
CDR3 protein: CASRQGPAYNEQFF

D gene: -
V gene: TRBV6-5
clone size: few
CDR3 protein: CATWEDPYEQYF

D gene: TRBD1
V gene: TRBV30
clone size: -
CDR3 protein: CAWSVVGRGDTEAFF

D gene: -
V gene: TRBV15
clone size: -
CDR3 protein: CATSRDLNQPQHF

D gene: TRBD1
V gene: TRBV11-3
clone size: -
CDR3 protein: CASSSTGTAYTGELFF

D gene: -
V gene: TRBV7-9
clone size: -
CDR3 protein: CASSLVDNQPQHF

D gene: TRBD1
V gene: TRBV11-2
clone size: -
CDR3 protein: CASSYRGRGEQFF

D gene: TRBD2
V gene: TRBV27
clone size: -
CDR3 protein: CASSSYSGDNNEQFF

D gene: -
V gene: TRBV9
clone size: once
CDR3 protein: CASSSAGRNTEAFF

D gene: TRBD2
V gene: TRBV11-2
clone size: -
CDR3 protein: CASSDPRGDNEQFF

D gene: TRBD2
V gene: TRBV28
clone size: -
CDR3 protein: CASSLTGDYFEYEQYF

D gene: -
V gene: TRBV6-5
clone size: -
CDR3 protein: CASSPTGQNTEAFF